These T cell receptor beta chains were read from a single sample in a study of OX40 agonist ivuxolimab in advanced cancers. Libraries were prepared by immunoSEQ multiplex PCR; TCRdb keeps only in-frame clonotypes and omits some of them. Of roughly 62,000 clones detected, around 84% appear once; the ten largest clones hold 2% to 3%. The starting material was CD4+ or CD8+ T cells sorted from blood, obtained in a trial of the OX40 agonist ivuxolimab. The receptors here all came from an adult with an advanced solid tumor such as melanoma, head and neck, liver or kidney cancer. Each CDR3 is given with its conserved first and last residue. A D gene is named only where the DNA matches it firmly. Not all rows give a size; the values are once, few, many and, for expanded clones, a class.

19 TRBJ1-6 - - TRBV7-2 TGTGCCAGCAGCTTAGTTTTTAGTTTAGGGAGTCGGCGGAATTCACCCCTCCACTTT CASSLVFSLGSRRNSPLHF
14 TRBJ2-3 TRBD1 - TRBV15 TGTGCCACCAGCAGCCGACAGGGAACAGATACGCAGTATTTT CATSSRQGTDTQYF
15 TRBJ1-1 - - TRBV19 TGTGCCAGTGCCATCCAGAGGGGGAAGTTCACTGAAGCTTTCTTT CASAIQRGKFTEAFF
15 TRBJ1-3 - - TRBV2 TGTGCCAGCGGGATCCAGCGCTCTGCTGGAAACACCATATATTTT CASGIQRSAGNTIYF
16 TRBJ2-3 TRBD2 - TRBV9 TGTGCCAGCAGCGGATCCGGGACTAGCGGGGGGGATACGCAGTATTTT CASSGSGTSGGDTQYF
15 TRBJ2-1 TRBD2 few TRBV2 TGTGCCAGCAGTGAACAGCGGGGGGGCCGGGGTGAGCAGTTCTTC CASSEQRGGRGEQFF
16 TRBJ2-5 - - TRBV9 TGTGCCAGCAGCGTAGGTGGACAGCAAGTCCAAGAGACCCAGTACTTC CASSVGGQQVQETQYF
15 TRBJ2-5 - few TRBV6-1 TGTGCCAGCAGTGAGTCTCGCCGAATCGGAGAGACCCAGTACTTC CASSESRRIGETQYF
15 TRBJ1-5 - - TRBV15 TGTGCCACCAGCAGGGGAAGGAACACCAATCAGCCCCAGCATTTT CATSRGRNTNQPQHF
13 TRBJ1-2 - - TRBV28 TGTGCCAGCAGTTCCCAGGGATACTATGGCTACACCTTC CASSSQGYYGYTF
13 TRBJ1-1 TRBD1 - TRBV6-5 TGTGCCAGCAGTTTGGACAGGATTGTTGAAGCTTTCTTT CASSLDRIVEAFF
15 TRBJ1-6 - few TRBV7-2 TGTGCCAGCAGCTTCACTGGGGCAGGGTCTTCACCCCTCCACTTT CASSFTGAGSSPLHF
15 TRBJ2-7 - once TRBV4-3 TGCGCCAGCAGCCAAGATTCAGGGATGACCTACGAGCAGTACTTC CASSQDSGMTYEQYF
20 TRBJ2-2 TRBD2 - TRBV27 TGTGCCAGCAGTCGAAGGGGTAGGGGCGGTGGCGGGGGTAACACCGGGGAGCTGTTTTTT CASSRRGRGGGGGNTGELFF
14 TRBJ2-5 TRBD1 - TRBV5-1 TGCGCCAGCAGCGTCGGGACAGGGAGGGAGACCCAGTACTTC CASSVGTGRETQYF
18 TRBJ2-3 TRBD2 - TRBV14 TGTGCCAGCAGCCAAGTTCCCTTAGCGGGGGGGCAGTCAGATACGCAGTATTTT CASSQVPLAGGQSDTQYF
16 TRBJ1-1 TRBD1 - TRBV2 TGTGCCAGCCTCCTTGCCCAGGGGGCGGGGGACACTGAAGCTTTCTTT CASLLAQGAGDTEAFF
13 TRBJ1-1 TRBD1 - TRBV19 TGTGCCAGTACTATAGGGACAGGGATTGGAGCTTTCTTT CASTIGTGIGAFF
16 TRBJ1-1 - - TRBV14 TGTGCCAGCAGCCAGGCCACGGGGCAGGGGAACACTGAAGCTTTCTTT CASSQATGQGNTEAFF
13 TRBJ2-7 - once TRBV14 TGTGCCAGCAGCCAAGATGTGGCCGGCGAGCAGTACTTC CASSQDVAGEQYF
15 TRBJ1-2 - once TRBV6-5 TGTGCCAGCAGTTTCGGACGGTTCCTTAACTATGGCTACACCTTC CASSFGRFLNYGYTF
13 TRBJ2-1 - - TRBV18 TGTGCCAGCTCACCGGGCAGGGTTGATGAGCAGTTCTTC CASSPGRVDEQFF
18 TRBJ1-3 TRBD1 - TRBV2 TGTGCCAGCAGCTCAGACAGGGCAGGTCCGGTTTCTGGAAACACCATATATTTT CASSSDRAGPVSGNTIYF
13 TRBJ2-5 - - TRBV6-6 TGTGCCAGCAGCAAATCAGGGAGAGAGACCCAGTACTTC CASSKSGRETQYF
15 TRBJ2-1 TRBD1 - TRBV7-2 TGTGCCAGCAGCTTGGACAGGGGGGAATACAATGAGCAGTTCTTC CASSLDRGEYNEQFF
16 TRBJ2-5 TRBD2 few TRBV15 TGTGCCACCAGCAGAGATAGGACTAGCGGAGGAGAGACCCAGTACTTC CATSRDRTSGGETQYF